These T cell receptor beta chains were read from a single sample in a study of Graves' ophthalmopathy and Graves' hyperthyroidism. Each CDR3 protein is one row after TCRdb ran MiXCR on the multiplex PCR reads. The sample has 650,000 to 800,000 distinct CDR3 sequences; over 40% are singletons. What was sequenced was peripheral blood. The receptors were gathered from an adult man with Graves' ophthalmopathy. The CDR3 runs from the conserved cysteine through the conserved F or W. Fields, in order: V gene, CDR3 protein.

V: TRBV7-2
CDR3: CACSQDGGTSTDTQYF

V: TRBV7-9
CDR3: CASSSPPLTYEQYF

V: TRBV20-1
CDR3: CSASTPNYGYTF

V: TRBV10-3
CDR3: CAMGTSGDYEQYF

V: TRBV10-2
CDR3: CASSAGQGSIDEQYF

V: TRBV29-1
CDR3: CSAYLSGDSYEQYF

V: TRBV7-8
CDR3: CASSQRTSGRMNEQYF

V: TRBV10-3
CDR3: CAISDRTEAFF

V: TRBV19
CDR3: CASSTGLEQPQHF

V: TRBV11-1
CDR3: CASSLAGQGGGYTF

V: TRBV11-2
CDR3: CASSPRVTDTQYF

V: TRBV7-2
CDR3: CASSLELFF

V: TRBV11-1
CDR3: CASSLVQGPYNEQYF

V: TRBV19
CDR3: CASRTQGASNQPQYF

V: TRBV19
CDR3: CATSSGGWNTGELFF

V: TRBV30
CDR3: CAWSRQRIYEQYF

V: TRBV10-3
CDR3: CAISDRGDEKLFF

V: TRBV9
CDR3: CASSAYHRGWVNTEAFF

V: TRBV7-2
CDR3: CASSLGGWDTIYF

V: TRBV5-1
CDR3: CASSIEGLNYEQYF

V: TRBV9
CDR3: CASSLDASHETQYF

V: TRBV30
CDR3: CAWSDQAQETQYF

V: TRBV5-4
CDR3: CASSLVDGEQYF

V: TRBV20-1
CDR3: CSARPTGGSMNTEAFF

V: TRBV11-1
CDR3: CASSRQQGQGYEQYF

V: TRBV7-2
CDR3: CASSLSPGRHEKLFF